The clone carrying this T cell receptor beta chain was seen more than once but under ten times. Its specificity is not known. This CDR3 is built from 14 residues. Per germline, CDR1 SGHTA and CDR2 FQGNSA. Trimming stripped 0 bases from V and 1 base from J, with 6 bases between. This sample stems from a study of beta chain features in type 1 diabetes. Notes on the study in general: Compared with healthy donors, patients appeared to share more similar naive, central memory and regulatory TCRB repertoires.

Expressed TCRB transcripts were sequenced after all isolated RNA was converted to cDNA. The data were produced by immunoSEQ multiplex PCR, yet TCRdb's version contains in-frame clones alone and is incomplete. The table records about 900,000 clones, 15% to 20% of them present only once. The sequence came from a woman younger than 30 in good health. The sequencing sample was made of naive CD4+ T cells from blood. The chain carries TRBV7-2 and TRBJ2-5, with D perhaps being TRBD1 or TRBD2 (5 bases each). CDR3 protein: CASSLAGTQETQYF. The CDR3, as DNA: TGTGCCAGCAGCTTAGCAGGGACCCAAGAGACCCAGTACTTC.